The T cell receptor (beta chain) under discussion was sequenced for a study of neurological immune-mediated disorders. The V gene lost 1 base and the J gene lost 2 bases, with 11 bases spanning the gap. The CDR3 length is 15 residues. The germline gives CDR1 MNHNS, CDR2 SASEGT. Each CDR3 protein gets one entry after TCRdb re-called the 5' RACE reads with MiXCR. Of 95,000 or so distinct CDR3 sequences listed, 3.5% are singletons. This clonotype was counted many times. The V call is TRBV6-1, the J call TRBJ1-2; D unclear. This receptor was identified in a woman under 30 with multiple sclerosis. The sequenced sample was PBMCs. This CDR3 is CASSEVGGGNYGYTF. The CDR3 DNA sequence: TGTGCCAGCAGTGAAGTGGGAGGAGGGAACTATGGCTACACCTTC.